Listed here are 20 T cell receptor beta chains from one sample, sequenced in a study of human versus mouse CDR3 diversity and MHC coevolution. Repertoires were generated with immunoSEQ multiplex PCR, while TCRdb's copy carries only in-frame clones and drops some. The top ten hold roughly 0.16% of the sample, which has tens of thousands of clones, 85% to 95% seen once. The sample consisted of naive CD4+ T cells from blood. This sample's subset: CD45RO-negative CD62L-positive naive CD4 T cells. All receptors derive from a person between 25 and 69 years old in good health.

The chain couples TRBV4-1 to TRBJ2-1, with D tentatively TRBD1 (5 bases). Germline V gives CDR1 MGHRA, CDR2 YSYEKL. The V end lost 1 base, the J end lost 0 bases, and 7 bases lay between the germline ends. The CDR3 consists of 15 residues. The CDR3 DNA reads TGCGCCAGCAGCCAAGGGCAGGGCTCCTACAATGAGCAGTTCTTC. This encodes CASSQGQGSYNEQFF.

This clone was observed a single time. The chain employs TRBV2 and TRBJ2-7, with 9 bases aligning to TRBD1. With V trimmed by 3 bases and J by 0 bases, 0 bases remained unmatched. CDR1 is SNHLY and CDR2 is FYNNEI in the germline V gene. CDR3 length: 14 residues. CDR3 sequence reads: CASSEGQGSYEQYF. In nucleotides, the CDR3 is TGTGCCAGCAGTGAGGGACAGGGCTCCTACGAGCAGTACTTC.

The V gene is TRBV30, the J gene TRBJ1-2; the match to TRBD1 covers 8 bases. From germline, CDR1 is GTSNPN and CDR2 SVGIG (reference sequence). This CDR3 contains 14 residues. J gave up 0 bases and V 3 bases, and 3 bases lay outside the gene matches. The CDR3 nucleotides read TGTGCCTGGAGACACAGGGGGGCTAACTATGGCTACACCTTC. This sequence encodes CAWRHRGANYGYTF.

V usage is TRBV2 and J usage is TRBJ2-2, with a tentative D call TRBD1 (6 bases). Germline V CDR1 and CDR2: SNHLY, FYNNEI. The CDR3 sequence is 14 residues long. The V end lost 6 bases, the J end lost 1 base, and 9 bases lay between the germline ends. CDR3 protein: CASSTQGNTGELFF. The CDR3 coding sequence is TGTGCCAGCAGCACACAGGGGAACACCGGGGAGCTGTTTTTT.

The CDR3 DNA reads as TGTGCCAGCAGCCAGCGGGGAGGATCTAGCACAGATACGCAGTATTTT. Amino acid sequence: CASSQRGGSSTDTQYF. The genes are TRBV9 and TRBJ2-3; 7 bases are a match to TRBD2. The CDR3 loop spans 16 amino acids. Germline trimming cut 4 bases from V and 0 bases from J; bases unmatched to any gene: 8. The germline gives CDR1 SGDLS, CDR2 YYNGEE. Complete variable domain (other parts from reference TRBV9 and TRBJ2-3): DSGVTQTPKHLITATGQRVTLRCSPRSGDLSVYWYQQSLDQGLQFLIQYYNGEERAKGNILERFSAQQFPDLHSELNLSSLELGDSALYFCASSQRGGSSTDTQYFGPGTRLTVL.

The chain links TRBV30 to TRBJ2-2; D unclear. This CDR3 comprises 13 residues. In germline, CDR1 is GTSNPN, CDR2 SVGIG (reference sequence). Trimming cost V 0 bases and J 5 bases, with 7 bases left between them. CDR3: CAWSVKSTGELFF. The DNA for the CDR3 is TGTGCCTGGAGTGTAAAGAGTACCGGGGAGCTGTTTTTT.

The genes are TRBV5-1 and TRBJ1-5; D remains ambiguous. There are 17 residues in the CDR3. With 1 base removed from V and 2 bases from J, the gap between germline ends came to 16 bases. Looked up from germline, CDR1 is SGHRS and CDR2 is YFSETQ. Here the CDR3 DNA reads TGCGCCAGCAGCTTGACGTATCGGTCCGAGGGCAATCAGCCCCAGCATTTT. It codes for CASSLTYRSEGNQPQHF. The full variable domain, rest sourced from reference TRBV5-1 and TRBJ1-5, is KAGVTQTPRYLIKTRGQQVTLSCSPISGHRSVSWYQQTPGQGLQFLFEYFSETQRNKGNFPGRFSGRQFSNSRSEMNVSTLELGDSALYLCASSLTYRSEGNQPQHFGDGTRLSIL.

The CDR3 nucleotides are TGTGCCAGCAGTTTGGTGCCTCTAGCGGGGTACAATGAGCAGTTCTTC. Encoded protein: CASSLVPLAGYNEQFF. The rearrangement uses TRBV27 and TRBJ2-1; TRBD2 aligns across 9 bases. Germline-derived CDR1 and CDR2 are MNHEY and SMNVEV (reference sequence). The J segment lost 4 bases and the V segment lost 3 bases, leaving 7 bases of the junction unmatched. The CDR3 loop spans 16 amino acids.

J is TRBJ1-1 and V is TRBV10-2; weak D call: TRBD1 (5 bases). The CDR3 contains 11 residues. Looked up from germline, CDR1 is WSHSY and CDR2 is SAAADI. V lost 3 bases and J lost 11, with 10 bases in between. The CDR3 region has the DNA TGCGCCAGCAGTGATCCCGGGGGGGCTTTCTTT. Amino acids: CASSDPGGAFF.

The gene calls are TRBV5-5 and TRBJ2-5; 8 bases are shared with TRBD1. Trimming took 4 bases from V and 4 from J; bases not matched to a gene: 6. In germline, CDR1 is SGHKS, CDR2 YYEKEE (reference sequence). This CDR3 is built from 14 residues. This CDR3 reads CASSHRQGTETQYF. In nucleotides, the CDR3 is TGTGCCAGCAGCCACCGACAGGGGACAGAGACCCAGTACTTC.

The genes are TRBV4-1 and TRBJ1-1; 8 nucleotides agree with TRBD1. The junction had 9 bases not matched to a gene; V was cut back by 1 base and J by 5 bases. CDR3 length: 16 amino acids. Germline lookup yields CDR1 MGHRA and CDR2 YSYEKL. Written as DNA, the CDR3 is TGCGCCAGCAGCCAAGCACAGGGGGGTCGGAGAACTGAAGCTTTCTTT. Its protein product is CASSQAQGGRRTEAFF.

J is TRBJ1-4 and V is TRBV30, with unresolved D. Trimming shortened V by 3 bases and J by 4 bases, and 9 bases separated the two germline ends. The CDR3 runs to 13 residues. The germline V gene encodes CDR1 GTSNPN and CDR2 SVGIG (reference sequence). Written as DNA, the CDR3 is TGTGCCTGGAGGGGCAGTCTTAATGAAAAACTGTTTTTT. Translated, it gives CAWRGSLNEKLFF.

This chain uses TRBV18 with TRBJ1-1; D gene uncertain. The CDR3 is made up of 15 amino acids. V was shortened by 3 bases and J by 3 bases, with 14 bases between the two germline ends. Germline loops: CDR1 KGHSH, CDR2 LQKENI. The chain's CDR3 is CASSPRLAGDTEAFF. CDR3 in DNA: TGTGCCAGCTCACCTAGGCTGGCGGGAGACACTGAAGCTTTCTTT. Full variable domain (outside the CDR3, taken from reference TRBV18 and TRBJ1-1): NAGVMQNPRHLVRRRGQEARLRCSPMKGHSHVYWYRQLPEEGLKFMVYLQKENIIDESGMPKERFSAEFPKEGPSILRIQQVVRGDSAAYFCASSPRLAGDTEAFFGQGTRLTVV.

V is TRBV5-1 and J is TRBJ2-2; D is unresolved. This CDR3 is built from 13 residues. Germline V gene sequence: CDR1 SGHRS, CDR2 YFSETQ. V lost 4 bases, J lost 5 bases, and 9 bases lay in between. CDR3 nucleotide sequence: TGCGCCAGCAGCCTCGAGAGAACCGGGGAGCTGTTTTTT. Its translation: CASSLERTGELFF.

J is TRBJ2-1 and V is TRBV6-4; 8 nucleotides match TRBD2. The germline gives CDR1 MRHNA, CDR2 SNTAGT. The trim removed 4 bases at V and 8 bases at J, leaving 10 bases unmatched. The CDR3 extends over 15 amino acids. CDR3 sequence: CASSVTSGSWDEQFF. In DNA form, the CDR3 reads TGTGCCAGCAGTGTTACCAGCGGGAGCTGGGATGAGCAGTTCTTC.

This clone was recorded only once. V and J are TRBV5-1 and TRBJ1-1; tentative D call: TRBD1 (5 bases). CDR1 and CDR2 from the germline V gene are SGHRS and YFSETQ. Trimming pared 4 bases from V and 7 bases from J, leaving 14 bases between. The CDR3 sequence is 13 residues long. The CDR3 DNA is TGCGCCAGCAGCGCCGAGGCAGGGATTGAAGCTTTCTTT. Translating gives CASSAEAGIEAFF.

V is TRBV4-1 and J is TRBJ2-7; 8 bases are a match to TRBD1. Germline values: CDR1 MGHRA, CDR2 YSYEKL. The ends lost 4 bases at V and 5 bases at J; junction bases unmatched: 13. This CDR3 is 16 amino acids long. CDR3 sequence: CASSPSDQDRVHEQYF. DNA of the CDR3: TGCGCCAGCAGCCCCTCCGACCAGGACAGGGTACACGAGCAGTACTTC.

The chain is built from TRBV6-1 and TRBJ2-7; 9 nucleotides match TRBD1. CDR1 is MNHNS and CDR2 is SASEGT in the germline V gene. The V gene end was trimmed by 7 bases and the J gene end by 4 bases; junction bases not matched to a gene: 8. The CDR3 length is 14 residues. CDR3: CASIPGTGWYEQYF. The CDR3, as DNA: TGTGCCAGCATCCCCGGGACAGGGTGGTACGAGCAGTACTTC.

CDR3 coding DNA: TGTGCCAGCAGTGAGGCCCCGATTAGCAATCAGCCCCAGCATTTT. This translates into CASSEAPISNQPQHF. The V gene is TRBV6-1, the J gene TRBJ1-5; the D is unclear. Per the germline V gene, CDR1 is MNHNS and CDR2 is SASEGT. The length of the CDR3 is 15 residues. Trimming cost V 3 bases and J 0 bases, with 9 bases left between them.

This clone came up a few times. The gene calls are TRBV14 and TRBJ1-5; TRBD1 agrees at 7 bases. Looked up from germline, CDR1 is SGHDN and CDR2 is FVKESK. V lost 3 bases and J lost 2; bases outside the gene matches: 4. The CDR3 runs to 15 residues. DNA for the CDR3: TGTGCCAGCAGCCATATGGGACAGCGCAATCAGCCCCAGCATTTT. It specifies CASSHMGQRNQPQHF. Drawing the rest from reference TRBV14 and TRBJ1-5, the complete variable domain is EAGVTQFPSHSVIEKGQTVTLRCDPISGHDNLYWYRRVMGKEIKFLLHFVKESKQDESGMPNNRFLAERTGGTYSTLKVQPAELEDSGVYFCASSHMGQRNQPQHFGDGTRLSIL.